These 9 T cell receptor beta chains were sequenced from one sample in a study of blood T cell repertoires in COVID-19. The assay was immunoSEQ multiplex PCR, and TCRdb's table has in-frame clones only and misses some. The profile shows approximately 98,000 clones, approximately 80% of them singletons. The sequenced sample consisted of peripheral blood. Receptors originate from a man aged 60 to 69 with acute or convalescent COVID-19.

The V call is TRBV7-2, the J call TRBJ1-2; D not certain. The CDR3 has 12 residues. The germline V and J ends were trimmed by 2 bases and 4 bases, with 5 bases remaining between them. Looked up from germline, CDR1 is SGHTA and CDR2 is FQGNSA. The CDR3 is CASSLIAYGYTF. The CDR3 DNA is TGTGCCAGCAGCTTAATAGCCTATGGCTACACCTTC.

The gene calls are TRBV5-6 and TRBJ1-2; 8 bases match TRBD1. The CDR3 totals 14 residues. Germline CDR1 reads SGHDT; CDR2 reads YYEEEE. V was clipped by 3 bases and J by 3 bases; unmatched bases: 4. The CDR3 nucleotides are TGTGCCAGCAGCTCCCGGACAGGGTACTATGGCTACACCTTC. As protein: CASSSRTGYYGYTF. Full variable domain (outside the CDR3, taken from reference TRBV5-6 and TRBJ1-2): DAGVTQSPTHLIKTRGQQVTLRCSPKSGHDTVSWYQQALGQGPQFIFQYYEEEERQRGNFPDRFSGHQFPNYSSELNVNALLLGDSALYLCASSSRTGYYGYTFGSGTRLTVV.

V is TRBV19 and J is TRBJ2-1, with D possibly TRBD2 on 5 matching bases. Germline lookup yields CDR1 LNHDA and CDR2 SQIVND (reference sequence). V lost 3 bases and J 9 bases, leaving 18 bases between the germline ends. The CDR3 consists of 15 residues. CDR3 DNA: TGTGCCAGTAGTATCCCTCGTTCGGGAATTGGTGAGCAGTTCTTC. Encoded protein: CASSIPRSGIGEQFF.

The chain joins TRBV30 to TRBJ2-3; 8 nucleotides line up with TRBD1. Germline lookup yields CDR1 GTSNPN and CDR2 SVGIG (reference sequence). The CDR3 loop spans 15 amino acids. V shed 4 bases, J shed 2 bases, and the junction held 8 bases outside the gene matches. In DNA form, the CDR3 reads TGTGCCTGGACGCAAGGACAGGGATTCACAGATACGCAGTATTTT. Its protein is CAWTQGQGFTDTQYF.

The V and J genes are TRBV5-1 and TRBJ1-2, with 9 nucleotides matching TRBD1. The V gene's germline CDR1 is SGHRS and CDR2 YFSETQ. V shed 3 bases and J 4 bases; nucleotides not matched to a gene: 1. The CDR3 consists of 13 residues. CDR3 DNA sequence: TGCGCCAGCAGCTCGGGACAGGGCTATGGCTACACCTTC. Amino acid sequence: CASSSGQGYGYTF.

The chain is built from TRBV9 and TRBJ2-3; the match to TRBD2 covers 9 bases. Trimming took 6 bases from V and 4 from J; bases not matched to a gene: 9. The CDR3 covers 15 residues. Germline V lookup: CDR1 SGDLS, CDR2 YYNGEE. Here the CDR3 reads CASTVGGLASDTQYF. The CDR3 nucleotides read TGTGCCAGCACAGTCGGCGGACTAGCGTCAGATACGCAGTATTTT.

V gene TRBV30 combines with J gene TRBJ1-5; 7 positions agree with TRBD1. The CDR3 runs 16 residues. Trimming removed 1 base from V and 3 bases from J; junction bases left unmatched: 9. Per germline, CDR1 GTSNPN and CDR2 SVGIG (reference sequence). CDR3: CAWSALNDRANQPQHF. CDR3 DNA: TGTGCCTGGAGTGCCCTTAACGACAGGGCCAATCAGCCCCAGCATTTT. Full variable domain (rest looked up from reference TRBV30 and TRBJ1-5): SQTIHQWPATLVQPVGSPLSLECTVEGTSNPNLYWYRQAAGRGLQLLFYSVGIGQISSEVPQNLSASRPQDRQFILSSKKLLLSDSGFYLCAWSALNDRANQPQHFGDGTRLSIL.

This chain joins TRBV5-1 and TRBJ2-3, with 14 bases identical to TRBD2. V gave up 4 bases and J gave up 5 bases; unmatched junction bases: 6. This CDR3 spans 16 amino acids. The germline V gene encodes CDR1 SGHRS and CDR2 YFSETQ. Here the CDR3 DNA reads TGCGCCAGCAGCCCCGGGACTAGCGGGAGTGGAGATACGCAGTATTTT. It specifies CASSPGTSGSGDTQYF. Supplemented by reference TRBV5-1 and TRBJ2-3, the full variable domain reads KAGVTQTPRYLIKTRGQQVTLSCSPISGHRSVSWYQQTPGQGLQFLFEYFSETQRNKGNFPGRFSGRQFSNSRSEMNVSTLELGDSALYLCASSPGTSGSGDTQYFGPGTRLTVL.

The sample holds one count of this clone. The CDR3, as DNA: TGCGCCAGCAGCGCCGGACAGACCCAAGAGACCCAGTACTTC. It yields the protein CASSAGQTQETQYF. The J gene is TRBJ2-5, the V gene TRBV5-1; D perhaps matches TRBD1 (6 bases). V dropped 4 bases and J dropped 1 base, with 11 bases sitting between them. The CDR3 is made up of 14 amino acids. The V gene's germline CDR1 is SGHRS and CDR2 YFSETQ.